The clone carrying this T cell receptor beta chain was counted only a few times. Profiling relied on immunoSEQ multiplex PCR, and the TCRdb table lists in-frame clones only, not all of them. Of about 1 million clones in the sample, about 77% were seen once. V was cut by 1 base and J by 3 bases, with 7 bases left in between. From germline, CDR1 is LNHDA and CDR2 SQIVND (reference sequence). The CDR3 totals 13 residues. These data originate in a study of shared clonotypes between healthy human individuals. Sequencing input: memory CD4+ T cells sorted from blood. The subset: CD45RA-negative fraction. The sequence was obtained from a man aged 18 to 30 in good health. The chain is built from TRBV19 and TRBJ2-7, with no clear D. Written as DNA, the CDR3 is TGTGCCAGTAGTATAGCTCCTGACTACGAGCAGTACTTC. Translating gives CASSIAPDYEQYF.